A single sample gave rise to the 31 T cell receptor beta chains below, sequenced in a study of T cells after yellow fever vaccination. TCRdb recomputed calls from the 5' RACE reads with MiXCR, one row per CDR3 protein. Of 150,000 to 200,000 distinct CDR3 sequences in the sample, around 10% were seen once. This sample comprised CD8+ T cells sorted from PBMCs, obtained 15 days after the yellow fever booster vaccination. The receptors shown here come from a man aged 18 to 35 who received the YFV17D yellow fever vaccine.

This rearrangement joins TRBV10-2 to TRBJ2-7, with D possibly matching TRBD1 (6 bases). The ends were cut back, 0 bases at V and 3 bases at J, with 9 bases in the middle. The CDR3 is 14 residues long. Germline CDR1 reads WSHSY; CDR2 reads SAAADI. The CDR3 region is CASSESTGIYEQYV. CDR3 bases: TGCGCCAGCAGTGAGTCAACAGGGATCTACGAGCAGTACGTC.

This clonotype was recorded a few times. The rearrangement joins TRBV7-8 to TRBJ1-2, with 9 bases aligning to TRBD1. The V and J ends lost 4 bases and 8 bases, in that order; junction bases with no gene match: 11. The CDR3 length is 15 residues. Germline V gene sequence: CDR1 SGHVS, CDR2 FQNEAQ. As DNA, the CDR3 is TGTGCCAGCAGCTATAACCGGGACAGGGAGGGCGGCTACACCTTC. Translating it yields CASSYNRDREGGYTF.

Ten or more counts support this clonotype. The rearrangement joins TRBV7-3 to TRBJ2-3; the D gene is possibly TRBD2 (5 bases). Trimming took 5 bases from V and 6 from J, leaving 18 bases between them. The CDR3 spans 15 residues. Germline CDR1 reads SGHTA; CDR2 reads FQGTGA. The CDR3 DNA reads TGTGCCAGCAGCCCCGGGATAGCTCTTGGCGATACGCAGTATTTT. Protein sequence: CASSPGIALGDTQYF. The variable domain in full, completed from reference TRBV7-3 and TRBJ2-3, reads GAGVSQTPSNKVTEKGKYVELRCDPISGHTALYWYRQSLGQGPEFLIYFQGTGAADDSGLPNDRFFAVRPEGSVSTLKIQRTERGDSAVYLCASSPGIALGDTQYFGPGTRLTVL.

J is TRBJ2-5 and V is TRBV7-9; 11 bases fit TRBD2. Germline assignment: CDR1 SEHNR and CDR2 FQNEAQ (reference sequence). The V gene end was trimmed by 4 bases and the J gene end by 2 bases; junction bases not matched to a gene: 6. There are 16 residues in the CDR3. The CDR3 sequence: CASSSLLAGAQETQYF. DNA for the CDR3: TGTGCCAGCAGCTCCCTACTAGCGGGGGCTCAAGAGACCCAGTACTTC.

This clonotype was seen a handful of times. This chain uses TRBV7-9 with TRBJ2-7, with TRBD2 as a possible D gene (5 bases). The CDR3 has 13 amino acids. CDR1 is SEHNR, CDR2 FQNEAQ, per germline (reference sequence). Trimming left V 5 bases short and J 6 bases short, with 14 bases between. The CDR3 region has the DNA TGTGCCAGCAGCCCCCCGGGATTAAGCGAGCAGTACGTC. Translated: CASSPPGLSEQYV.

This clonotype was picked up a small number of times. The chain has TRBV14 and TRBJ1-6; D call uncertain. Trimming removed 3 bases at V and 7 bases at J, with 4 bases between. The CDR3 has 12 residues. The germline gives CDR1 SGHDN, CDR2 FVKESK. CDR3 DNA sequence: TGTGCCAGCAGCCATGGCAATTCACCCCTCCACTTT. Its protein is CASSHGNSPLHF.

This sequence joins TRBV4-1 and TRBJ1-1; D is possibly TRBD1 (5 bases). Germline V gene data show CDR1 as MGHRA and CDR2 as YSYEKL. V was trimmed by 2 bases and J by 7 bases, leaving 17 bases between them. There are 15 residues in the CDR3. The CDR3 spells CASSQRYKGSNEAFF. CDR3 bases: TGCGCCAGCAGCCAAAGATATAAGGGGAGCAATGAAGCTTTCTTT.

This rearrangement joins TRBV7-9 to TRBJ2-7; 7 bases are shared with TRBD1. Germline CDR1 and CDR2: SEHNR and FQNEAQ (reference sequence). V was pared by 5 bases and J by 4 bases, with 5 bases of the junction left unmatched. The CDR3 sequence is 13 residues long. CDR3: CASSPEQGYEQYF. The CDR3 region has the DNA TGTGCCAGCAGCCCCGAACAGGGGTACGAGCAGTACTTC.

This chain joins TRBV19 and TRBJ2-1; 7 nucleotides align to TRBD2. CDR3 length: 13 residues. J was trimmed by 3 bases and V by 6 bases; bases with no gene match: 2. CDR1 is LNHDA, CDR2 SQIVND, per germline (reference sequence). The CDR3 loop is CASRWGGYNEQFF. CDR3 nucleotides: TGTGCCAGTAGGTGGGGGGGCTACAATGAGCAGTTCTTC.

This clonotype has only a few counts. The V and J genes are TRBV6-5 and TRBJ2-1; D gene uncertain. The germline V gene encodes CDR1 MNHEY and CDR2 SVGAGI. This CDR3 spans 12 amino acids. Trimming pared 6 bases from V and 6 bases from J, leaving 9 bases between. In DNA, the CDR3 is TGTGCCAGCAGCTCTTCCCGCAATGAGCAGTTCTTC. It codes for CASSSSRNEQFF.

This clonotype was picked up a small number of times. This chain connects TRBV5-4 to TRBJ1-2, with D hard to call. The CDR3 contains 13 residues. The V gene's germline CDR1 is SGHNT and CDR2 YYREEE (reference sequence). V shed 1 base and J shed 4 bases, with 8 bases lying between them. The CDR3 DNA reads as TGTGCCAGCAGCTTGCCAGAAAGCTATGGCTACACCTTC. As protein: CASSLPESYGYTF. Using reference TRBV5-4 and TRBJ1-2 for the parts outside the CDR3, the full variable domain is ETGVTQSPTHLIKTRGQQVTLRCSSQSGHNTVSWYQQALGQGPQFIFQYYREEENGRGNFPPRFSGLQFPNYSSELNVNALELDDSALYLCASSLPESYGYTFGSGTRLTVV.

As to this clonotype: The junction and the germline gene differ at one end; a read error may be behind it. This chain connects TRBV20-1 to TRBJ2-1; 7 nucleotides align to TRBD2. From germline, CDR1 is DFQATT and CDR2 SNEGSKA (reference sequence). This CDR3 region has 12 residues. This chain's CDR3 is CSASGGRGEQFF. Written as DNA, the CDR3 is TGCAGCGCTAGCGGCGGTAGGGGTGAGCAGTTCTTC.

J is TRBJ2-5 and V is TRBV12-3 or TRBV12-4; D unclear. Trimming stripped 4 bases from V and 5 bases from J, with 11 bases between. CDR3 length: 13 residues. The CDR3 loop is CASSYQFRETQYF. The CDR3 region has the DNA TGTGCCAGCAGTTATCAGTTTAGGGAGACCCAGTACTTC.

This sequence joins TRBV7-9 and TRBJ1-1, with D perhaps matching TRBD1 (6 bases). Trimming removed 3 bases at V and 5 bases at J, with 19 bases between. Germline loops: CDR1 SEHNR, CDR2 FQNEAQ (reference sequence). There are 16 residues in the CDR3. The CDR3 sequence: CASSFDGGLRGTEAFF. CDR3 sequence (DNA): TGTGCCAGCAGCTTTGACGGGGGATTAAGGGGGACTGAAGCTTTCTTT.

This clonotype was found a few times. The CDR3 bases are TGCGCCAGCAGCCAAGATCGGAAGGGTGCAGATACGCAGTATTTT. Translation gives CASSQDRKGADTQYF. This rearrangement joins TRBV4-1 to TRBJ2-3; D is uncertain. Trimming removed 0 bases from V and 4 bases from J, with 11 bases in between. Germline CDR1 and CDR2: MGHRA and YSYEKL. The CDR3 is 15 residues long.

This clonotype was picked up many times. The V gene is TRBV7-8, the J gene TRBJ1-5, with a weak D call TRBD1 (6 bases). Germline assignment: CDR1 SGHVS and CDR2 FQNEAQ. The CDR3 sequence is 17 residues long. Trimming cost V 3 bases and J 1 base, with 16 bases left between them. DNA of the CDR3: TGTGCCAGCAGCTTGTGGGGAAGGGACATCAGCAATCAGCCCCAGCATTTT. This translates into CASSLWGRDISNQPQHF.

The V and J genes are TRBV7-9 and TRBJ2-7; maybe TRBD1 (6 bases). Trimming pared 6 bases from V and 3 bases from J, leaving 15 bases between. The length of the CDR3 is 14 residues. Per germline, CDR1 SEHNR and CDR2 FQNEAQ (reference sequence). The CDR3 region is CASSSPGQNYEQYV. DNA for the CDR3: TGTGCCAGCAGTTCCCCGGGACAAAACTACGAGCAGTACGTC.

This clonotype has more than one count but fewer than ten. The CDR3 nucleotides are TGCGCCAGCAGCCAAGACGTCCCCACAGATACGCAGTATTTT. It yields the protein CASSQDVPTDTQYF. V usage is TRBV4-3 and J usage is TRBJ2-3, with D uncertain. The CDR3 loop spans 14 amino acids. V was shortened by 0 bases and J by 2 bases, with 6 bases between the two germline ends. Germline V CDR1 and CDR2: LGHNA, YSLEER.

The CDR3 nucleotides are TGTGCCAGCAGTCCTCGGGGGACTACGCAGTATTTT. This encodes CASSPRGTTQYF. The rearrangement links TRBV12-3 or TRBV12-4 to TRBJ2-3, with a possible D match to TRBD2 (6 bases). V was trimmed by 5 bases and J by 8 bases, leaving 11 bases between them. The CDR3 has 12 residues.

The chain carries TRBV6-2 or TRBV6-3 and TRBJ1-1, with D uncertain. Trimming left V 5 bases short and J 0 bases short, with 10 bases between. Germline lookup yields CDR1 MNHEY and CDR2 SVGEGT. CDR3 size: 14 residues. The CDR3 nucleotides read TGTGCCAGCAGTACCGCGTCAGTGAACACTGAAGCTTTCTTT. This sequence encodes CASSTASVNTEAFF.

CDR3: CASSVGELAGGTDTQYF. CDR3 sequence (DNA): TGTGCCAGCAGCGTAGGGGAACTAGCGGGGGGCACAGATACGCAGTATTTT. This chain links TRBV9 with TRBJ2-3; 11 bases are a match to TRBD2. The germline gives CDR1 SGDLS, CDR2 YYNGEE. V was pared by 0 bases and J by 1 base, with 4 bases of the junction left unmatched. The CDR3 consists of 17 residues.

The chain is built from TRBV20-1 and TRBJ2-7; D unresolved. Deletions cut 3 bases from V and 3 bases from J, with 6 bases between. This CDR3 has 11 amino acids. CDR1 is DFQATT and CDR2 is SNEGSKA in the germline V gene (reference sequence). The CDR3 sequence: CSASLGYEQYV. CDR3 DNA sequence: TGCAGTGCTAGTCTGGGCTACGAGCAGTACGTC.

The chain joins TRBV11-2 to TRBJ2-1, with 7 nucleotides matching TRBD2. V shed 6 bases and J 0 bases; nucleotides not matched to a gene: 5. The CDR3 length is 15 residues. Germline V gene lookup returns CDR1 SGHAT and CDR2 FQNNGV. The DNA of the CDR3 is TGTGCCAGCAGTAATGGGAGGGTCTCCTACAATGAGCAGTTCTTC. Its translation: CASSNGRVSYNEQFF.

This clonotype appeared many times. The J gene is TRBJ1-1, the V gene TRBV4-1; D is unresolved. Germline values: CDR1 MGHRA, CDR2 YSYEKL. The V end lost 0 bases, the J end lost 10 bases, and 12 bases lay between the germline ends. The CDR3 is 13 amino acids. The CDR3 loop reads CASSQETSPGAFF. The CDR3 DNA sequence: TGCGCCAGCAGCCAAGAAACTTCACCTGGAGCTTTCTTT.

The chain links TRBV24-1 to TRBJ2-3; 9 bases align to TRBD2. Germline lookup yields CDR1 KGHDR and CDR2 SFDVKD. This CDR3 region has 15 residues. V shed 5 bases, J shed 4 bases, and the junction held 6 bases outside the gene matches. The CDR3 here is CATSARASGADTQYF. The DNA for the CDR3 is TGTGCCACCAGTGCAAGAGCTAGCGGGGCAGATACGCAGTATTTT.

This clonotype has just a few counts. The J gene is TRBJ2-3, the V gene TRBV14; no clear D. The germline V gene encodes CDR1 SGHDN and CDR2 FVKESK. Trimming shortened V by 4 bases and J by 1 base, and 9 bases separated the two germline ends. The CDR3 covers 14 residues. DNA of the CDR3: TGTGCCAGCAGCCGTTTTGTGGGCACAGATACGCAGTATTTT. This codes for CASSRFVGTDTQYF.

In this sample, this clonotype turned up a few times. This chain connects TRBV6-1 to TRBJ1-2; possible D gene TRBD1, 6 bases. V was pared by 2 bases and J by 4 bases, with 14 bases between. The CDR3 length is 15 residues. Germline CDR1 is MNHNS and CDR2 is SASEGT. Written as DNA, the CDR3 is TGTGCCAGCAGTGAATATACAGGGAGCTTCTATGGCTACACCTTC. It yields the protein CASSEYTGSFYGYTF.

This clonotype was found a few times. This chain connects TRBV14 to TRBJ2-3, with a possible D match to TRBD1 (6 bases). The CDR3 has 16 amino acids. Trimming left V 1 base short and J 2 bases short, with 13 bases between. From germline, CDR1 is SGHDN and CDR2 FVKESK. CDR3 DNA sequence: TGTGCCAGCAGCCAAGGGGGGCAGCCCTCCACAGATACGCAGTATTTT. It yields the protein CASSQGGQPSTDTQYF.

This clonotype has only a few counts. The V call is TRBV4-3, the J call TRBJ1-5; 9 nucleotides align to TRBD1. V lost 0 bases, J lost 6 bases, and 6 bases stayed unmatched. Germline lookup yields CDR1 LGHNA and CDR2 YSLEER. This CDR3 spans 16 amino acids. The CDR3 spells CASSQDGQGKGQPQHF. CDR3 nucleotide sequence: TGCGCCAGCAGCCAAGATGGACAGGGGAAGGGTCAGCCCCAGCATTTT.

The chain combines TRBV4-1 with TRBJ2-2, with 12 bases fitting TRBD2. Germline V CDR1 and CDR2: MGHRA, YSYEKL. The J segment lost 2 bases and the V segment lost 0 bases, leaving 4 bases of the junction unmatched. This CDR3 has 18 residues. This CDR3 reads CASSQDTSGGYNTGELFF. The DNA for the CDR3 is TGCGCCAGCAGCCAAGATACTAGCGGGGGGTACAACACCGGGGAGCTGTTTTTT.

The chain recombines TRBV7-6 with TRBJ2-1; unclear D gene. Germline loops: CDR1 SGHVS, CDR2 FNYEAQ. This CDR3 contains 14 residues. The CDR3 protein is CASRRSSSYNEQFF. CDR3 nucleotides: TGTGCTTCTAGACGTTCTAGTTCCTACAATGAGCAGTTCTTC.